This T cell receptor beta chain appears in the sequencing data of a study of control samples from healthy donors and cancer patients. Assay used: immunoSEQ multiplex PCR; TCRdb lists only in-frame clones, some missing. The data show some 150,000 clones, with approximately 92% seen just once and over 4% held by the top ten. The TCR originated in a woman aged 55-69 years in good health. The sample was blood.

CDR3 DNA sequence: TGTGCCAGCAGCCAAGGTCACAGGGGTTATCTTGGCCCCACCCACGACGAATACGAGCAGTACTTC. Translation gives CASSQGHRGYLGPTHDEYEQYF. This chain joins TRBV3-1 (or the pseudogene TRBV3-2) and TRBJ2-7, with 7 bases aligning to TRBD1. Looked up from germline, CDR1 is LGHDT and CDR2 is YNNKEL (reference sequence). J was trimmed by 4 bases and V by 1 base; bases with no gene match: 28. The CDR3 sequence is 22 residues long.